Sequencing of this TCR beta chain was carried out in a study of PD-L1 blockade in urothelial cancer. In the study overall: Prior chemotherapy ranged from 0 to 3 regimens per patient.

The CDR3 has 15 residues. The germline V gene encodes CDR1 SNHLY and CDR2 FYNNEI. Trimming took 10 bases from V and 1 from J, leaving 19 bases between them. Some clones are missing from TCRdb's copy, which holds only in-frame ones; the method was immunoSEQ multiplex PCR. The profile shows some 71,000 clones, about 89% of them singletons. The source of this sequence is a man aged 55 to 69 with urothelial cancer. The chain carries TRBV2 and TRBJ1-1; possible D gene TRBD1, 6 bases. The material was PBMCs, obtained around atezolizumab (anti-PD-L1) treatment. CDR3 in amino acids: CATQGTTNRNTEAFF. The CDR3 DNA sequence: TGTGCCACACAAGGGACAACCAATCGGAACACTGAAGCTTTCTTT.